This is a list of T cell receptor beta chains from one sample in a study of blood T cells in healthy people across ages. TCRdb redid the calling of the 5' RACE reads with MiXCR, one entry per CDR3 protein. This table has roughly 1.5 million distinct CDR3 sequences, 40% to 45% appearing once. Sequencing input: blood. The receptors shown here come from a woman aged 18-30 years in good health. CDR3s include the opening cysteine and the closing phenylalanine or tryptophan. Each record gives: clone size, V gene, D gene, J gene, CDR3 DNA, CDR3 protein. A D gene is named only where the DNA matches it firmly. Clone size is not always given. Where it is, it says once, few, many or a class for expanded clones.

>NA|TRBV20-1|TRBD1|TRBJ1-2
TGCAGTGCTTTCGACAGGGCCTATGGCTACACCTTC
CSAFDRAYGYTF
>NA|TRBV6-6|TRBD1|TRBJ1-6
TGTGCCAGCAGAGCTAAGGGACAGACTAATTCACCCCTCCACTTT
CASRAKGQTNSPLHF
>few|TRBV4-3|TRBD1|TRBJ1-2
TGCGCCAGCAGCCCCATAGGACAGGGAGATTTTCGTGGCTACACCTTC
CASSPIGQGDFRGYTF
>NA|TRBV18|NA|TRBJ2-7
TGTGCCAGCTCACCGGGGCAGAACTCCTACGAGCAGTACTTC
CASSPGQNSYEQYF
>NA|TRBV11-2|TRBD2|TRBJ2-3
TGTGCCAGCAGCTCATCAGCGGGACTAGGGGCCGATACGCAGTATTTT
CASSSSAGLGADTQYF
>few|TRBV5-1|TRBD2|TRBJ2-7
TGCGCCAGTAGCTTTCCCGAAATGACTAGCGGGGGGCCGGGGAGTTTAAAGGAGCAGTACTTC
CASSFPEMTSGGPGSLKEQYF
>few|TRBV10-3|NA|TRBJ2-1
TGTGCCATCAGGGAGAACCTATCTTCAAATGAGCAGTTCTTC
CAIRENLSSNEQFF
>NA|TRBV20-1|TRBD2|TRBJ2-3
TGCAGTGCTAGAGGACTAGCGGGAGCCACAGATACGCAGTATTTT
CSARGLAGATDTQYF
>NA|TRBV2|NA|TRBJ1-1
TGTGCCAGCAGTGGGGAACTAAACACTGAAGCTTTCTTT
CASSGELNTEAFF
>NA|TRBV4-3|NA|TRBJ2-7
TGCGCCAGCAGCCTCCAGAGGGACATCTCCTACGAGCAGTACTTC
CASSLQRDISYEQYF
>once|TRBV28|NA|TRBJ2-4
TGTGCCAGCAGTTTGTCAGAAAACATTCAGTACTTC
CASSLSENIQYF
>few|TRBV29-1|NA|TRBJ1-1
TGCAGCGCCATCCCCCTCATGGGCACTGAAGCTTTCTTT
CSAIPLMGTEAFF
>NA|TRBV7-2|NA|TRBJ1-5
TGTGCCAGCAGCTTACGGGCCGGAGCGACTGGGATGGGGCAGCCCCAGCATTTT
CASSLRAGATGMGQPQHF
>NA|TRBV25-1|NA|TRBJ1-6
TGTGCCAGCAGTAACGTACACAATTCACCCCTCCACTTT
CASSNVHNSPLHF
>NA|TRBV6-1|NA|TRBJ2-7
TGTGCCAGCAGTGAGACTAGTTTGTACGAGCAGTACTTC
CASSETSLYEQYF
>NA|TRBV5-1|NA|TRBJ2-5
TGCGCCAGCAGCCGAGGGTCGAGCCAAGAGACCCAGTACTTC
CASSRGSSQETQYF
>once|TRBV20-1|NA|TRBJ2-3
TGCAGTGCTACCTCCCCCGCGCGTAGCACAGATACGCAGTATTTT
CSATSPARSTDTQYF
>many|TRBV7-9|NA|TRBJ2-7
TGTGCCAGCAGCTCGACAGCCTACGAGCAGTACTTC
CASSSTAYEQYF
>NA|TRBV2|TRBD1|TRBJ1-2
TGTGCCAGCAGCGGACCTCAGGACAGGGTGCACTATGGCTACACCTTC
CASSGPQDRVHYGYTF
>few|TRBV9|NA|TRBJ1-1
TGTGCCAGCAGCATTACACCGAGCACTGAAGCTTTCTTT
CASSITPSTEAFF
>NA|TRBV11-3|TRBD1|TRBJ2-1
TGTGCCAGCAGCTTAGAGAGAGGGGGCACGTACAATGAGCAGTTCTTC
CASSLERGGTYNEQFF
>once|TRBV12-3/TRBV12-4|NA|TRBJ1-2
TGTGCCAGCAGTGACACCCAATGGGGCTATGGCTACACCTTC
CASSDTQWGYGYTF
>many|TRBV5-1|NA|TRBJ2-7
TGCGCCAGCAGCTTGAACTACTACGAGCAGTACTTC
CASSLNYYEQYF